This T cell receptor beta chain was profiled in a study of early T cells in non-severe SARS-CoV-2 infection. This clonotype was found many times. Germline loops: CDR1 SQVTM, CDR2 ANQGSEA. This CDR3 has 14 residues. V was cut by 2 bases and J by 0 bases, with 7 bases left in between. TCRdb re-called the 5' RACE reads with MiXCR, one entry per CDR3 protein. The profile shows about 30,000 distinct CDR3 sequences, about 4.3% of them singletons. V and J are TRBV29-1 and TRBJ2-2; D remains ambiguous. This TCR was recovered from an adult who was a healthcare worker with PCR-confirmed SARS-CoV-2 infection or an uninfected control (not recorded which). The sample consisted of whole blood, taken at baseline. The CDR3 DNA follows: TGCAGCGTTGAATGGCCGACGAACACCGGGGAGCTGTTTTTT. Its protein is CSVEWPTNTGELFF.